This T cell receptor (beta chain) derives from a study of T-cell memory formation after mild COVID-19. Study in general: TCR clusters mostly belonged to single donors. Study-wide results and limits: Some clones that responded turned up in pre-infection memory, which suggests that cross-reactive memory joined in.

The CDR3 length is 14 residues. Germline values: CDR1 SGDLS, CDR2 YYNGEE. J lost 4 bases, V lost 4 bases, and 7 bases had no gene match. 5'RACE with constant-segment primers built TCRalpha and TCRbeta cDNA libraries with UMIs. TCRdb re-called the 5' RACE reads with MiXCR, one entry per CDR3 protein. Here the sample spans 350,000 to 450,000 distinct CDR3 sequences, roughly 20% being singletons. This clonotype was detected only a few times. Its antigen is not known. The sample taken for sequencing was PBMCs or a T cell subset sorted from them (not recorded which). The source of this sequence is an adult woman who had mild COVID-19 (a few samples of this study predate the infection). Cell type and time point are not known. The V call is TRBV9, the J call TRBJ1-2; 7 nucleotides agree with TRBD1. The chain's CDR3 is CASSPEQGSYGYTF. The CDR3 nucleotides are TGTGCCAGCAGCCCCGAACAGGGGAGCTATGGCTACACCTTC.